The next 7 T cell receptor beta chains were all read from a single sample in a study of shared clonotypes between healthy human individuals. Assay used: immunoSEQ multiplex PCR; TCRdb lists only in-frame clones, some missing. The sample records around 510,000 clones, around 78% being singletons. The sequencing input was PBMCs. These receptors were obtained from a middle-aged woman in good health. Some clones in this sample may be carry-over from other donors' samples.

The chain combines TRBV28 with TRBJ2-3; D remains unclear. The CDR3 length is 12 residues. CDR1 MDHEN and CDR2 SYDVKM come from the germline V gene. V dropped 5 bases and J dropped 9 bases, with 12 bases sitting between them. CDR3 DNA: TGTGCCAGCAGTACCGCCGCGAGGACGCAGTATTTT. It is translated as CASSTAARTQYF.

This chain connects TRBV2 to TRBJ2-2; either TRBD1 or TRBD2 may fit D (6 bases each). The CDR3 totals 15 residues. Between the trimmed V and J ends, which lost 6 bases and 7 bases, there was a span of 18 bases. Germline CDR1 reads SNHLY; CDR2 reads FYNNEI. The CDR3 protein is CASRALGGRYGELFF. The CDR3 region has the DNA TGTGCCAGCAGGGCCCTAGGGGGGAGGTACGGGGAGCTGTTTTTT.

The chain couples TRBV18 to TRBJ2-2; TRBD1 might be the D (5 bases). V lost 2 bases and J 6 bases, leaving 16 bases between the germline ends. The germline V gene encodes CDR1 KGHSH and CDR2 LQKENI. The CDR3 totals 16 residues. CDR3 in DNA: TGTGCCAGCTCACCAGGTCTGGCGGCAGGGTCCGGGGAGCTGTTTTTT. Translated: CASSPGLAAGSGELFF.

The rearrangement joins TRBV29-1 to TRBJ2-3, with TRBD2 identical over 9 bases. This CDR3 comprises 14 residues. In germline, CDR1 is SQVTM, CDR2 ANQGSEA. The J segment lost 2 bases and the V segment lost 8 bases, leaving 8 bases of the junction unmatched. The CDR3 loop is CSHLPSGNTDTQYF. The DNA of the CDR3 is TGCAGCCACCTTCCTAGCGGGAACACAGATACGCAGTATTTT.

As to this clone: At the DNA level, this CDR3 is encoded by other sequences in the same sample as well. The chain combines TRBV28 with TRBJ1-5, with TRBD1 identical over 11 bases. This CDR3 is 15 amino acids long. Trimming took 6 bases from V and 6 from J; bases not matched to a gene: 7. Germline values: CDR1 MDHEN, CDR2 SYDVKM. CDR3 nucleotide sequence: TGTGCCAGCAGCGACGGACAGGGGGCGATTCAGCCCCAGCATTTT. It codes for CASSDGQGAIQPQHF.

The chain combines TRBV27 with TRBJ1-3; 8 bases fit TRBD1. Per the germline V gene, CDR1 is MNHEY and CDR2 is SMNVEV (reference sequence). J lost 1 base, V lost 6 bases, and 5 bases had no gene match. The CDR3 sequence is 15 residues long. The CDR3 sequence: CASSRGTGSGNTIYF. The CDR3 nucleotides read TGTGCCAGCAGCCGCGGGACAGGATCTGGAAACACCATATATTTT.

V usage is TRBV29-1 and J usage is TRBJ2-1; the match to TRBD2 covers 9 bases. The CDR3 runs 15 residues. V lost 6 bases and J lost 9; bases outside the gene matches: 15. The V gene's germline CDR1 is SQVTM and CDR2 ANQGSEA. As DNA, the CDR3 is TGCAGCGTAGCGGGGGGAGTAATGCCCCTTGGTGAGCAGTTCTTC. As protein: CSVAGGVMPLGEQFF.